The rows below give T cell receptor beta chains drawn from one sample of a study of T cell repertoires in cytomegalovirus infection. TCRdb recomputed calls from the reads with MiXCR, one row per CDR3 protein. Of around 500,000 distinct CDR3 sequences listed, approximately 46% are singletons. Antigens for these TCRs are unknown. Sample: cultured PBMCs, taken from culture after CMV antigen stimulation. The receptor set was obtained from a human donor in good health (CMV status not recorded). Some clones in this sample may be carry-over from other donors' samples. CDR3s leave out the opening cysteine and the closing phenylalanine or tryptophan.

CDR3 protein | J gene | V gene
ASSLEGRYSPLH | TRBJ1-6 | TRBV11-2
AISDTGGVNTEAF | TRBJ1-1 | TRBV10-3
ASRLRGRGELF | TRBJ2-2 | TRBV12-3/TRBV12-4
ASSLSATGGSYEQY | TRBJ2-7 | TRBV27
ASSLEPGGSYNEQF | TRBJ2-1 | TRBV5-1
ASMKRGTPEETQY | TRBJ2-5 | TRBV27
ASSHPSQGARKLF | TRBJ1-4 | TRBV4-1
ASSETRTGELF | TRBJ2-2 | TRBV6-7
ASSSSGHTIY | TRBJ1-3 | TRBV12-3/TRBV12-4
ASTLNLGSEQY | TRBJ2-7 | TRBV5-4
ASSSYGTGGNQPQH | TRBJ1-5 | TRBV27
ASRERQGVPLREQF | TRBJ2-1 | TRBV6-8
ASSLFITGLLYEQY | TRBJ2-7 | TRBV7-9
ASSRTGDNEQF | TRBJ2-1 | TRBV7-9
ASSRTSAREAF | TRBJ1-1 | TRBV7-9
ASSASPGLAKDTQY | TRBJ2-3 | TRBV12-3/TRBV12-4
ASSVGQGAFYEAF | TRBJ1-1 | TRBV7-2
ASRRQGFTDTQY | TRBJ2-3 | TRBV6-6
ASSYTEPLHNEQF | TRBJ2-1 | TRBV6-2/TRBV6-3
ASRFKGVGFTEAF | TRBJ1-1 | TRBV7-3
ASSDRTGLNTEAF | TRBJ1-1 | TRBV6-6
ASSRRGGHGNFNQPQH | TRBJ1-5 | TRBV7-6
ASSHRTGGLGAQY | TRBJ2-3 | TRBV7-8
ASSLTSFYEQY | TRBJ2-7 | TRBV7-2
ASSSRGGLNSPLH | TRBJ1-6 | TRBV7-2
ASSLPGQSPGNTIY | TRBJ1-3 | TRBV5-6
ASRHRTGASYQETQY | TRBJ2-5 | TRBV7-8
ASSSPRGGIYEQY | TRBJ2-7 | TRBV7-2
ASSLTEGSSPLH | TRBJ1-6 | TRBV12-3/TRBV12-4
AWSRGGRGETQY | TRBJ2-5 | TRBV30
ASSLGRGSEAF | TRBJ1-1 | TRBV12-3/TRBV12-4
ASSPGLGNYEQY | TRBJ2-7 | TRBV7-2
ASSLRLQETQY | TRBJ2-5 | TRBV11-2
SGLSAAPYEQY | TRBJ2-7 | TRBV20-1
ASSYGRTLADAYNEQF | TRBJ2-1 | TRBV6-5
ASSPSLAGATDTQY | TRBJ2-3 | TRBV7-2
ASSQAQGARYTEAF | TRBJ1-1 | TRBV4-1
ASSFLGLGAGELF | TRBJ2-2 | TRBV7-2
ASGFEQGGNQPQH | TRBJ1-5 | TRBV12-5
ASKTLRDPVSYGYT | TRBJ1-2 | TRBV28
ASRQYSNQPQH | TRBJ1-5 | TRBV2
ASSSPIYTGELF | TRBJ2-2 | TRBV7-2
ASSFRTQYYGYT | TRBJ1-2 | TRBV7-2
ASSEDVNTEAF | TRBJ1-1 | TRBV2
ASSMGLEGNEQF | TRBJ2-1 | TRBV7-2
ASKARTGTNEQF | TRBJ2-1 | TRBV7-6
ASRNRGLVDTQY | TRBJ2-3 | TRBV6-1
ARSPLVGRGYEQY | TRBJ2-7 | TRBV7-2
ASSEGSGANVLT | TRBJ2-6 | TRBV6-1
ASSLADHSSYEQY | TRBJ2-7 | TRBV7-2
ASSPVGRQGLYSYT | TRBJ1-2 | TRBV11-2
ASSHRGQRANTGELF | TRBJ2-2 | TRBV12-3/TRBV12-4
ASGSGPNTEAF | TRBJ1-1 | TRBV12-3/TRBV12-4
ASREQGNGNQPQH | TRBJ1-5 | TRBV7-2
ASTHGDRGLWEQY | TRBJ2-7 | TRBV7-9
ASSQEPVAGATGELF | TRBJ2-2 | TRBV4-1